One sample yielded the 6 T cell receptor beta chains listed below, sequenced in a study of T cell responses to AZD1222 COVID-19 vaccine (dated by TCRdb to 2020 to 2023). Library generation was performed with the immunoSEQ multiplex PCR assay. This is the immuneACCESS table as TCRdb keeps it, with only in-frame sequences that have V and J called. A part of the clones is gone; compared with another copy, unresolved V genes explain less than half, and the rest is unexplained. The sample includes about 110,000 clones, with 87% observed a single time. 3.2% of the sample is taken by the ten largest. In light of the paper, this sample's time point label describes: baseline before first vaccination. The input for sequencing was peripheral blood, taken on day 0 of AZD1222 vaccination. Receptors originate from an adult in good health.

The chain uses TRBV3-1 (or the pseudogene TRBV3-2) and TRBJ1-4; D may be TRBD1 (6 bases). V shed 4 bases and J shed 8 bases, with 11 bases lying between them. The CDR3 length is 13 residues. Per germline, CDR1 LGHDT and CDR2 YNNKEL (reference sequence). CDR3 DNA sequence: TGTGCCAGCAGCCCTGGACAGAGCGAAAAACTGTTTTTT. The encoded protein is CASSPGQSEKLFF.

V is TRBV27 and J is TRBJ1-1; D remains unclear. Trimming took off 8 bases at V and 6 bases at J, with 13 bases between the two ends. The CDR3 spans 12 residues. From germline, CDR1 is MNHEY and CDR2 SMNVEV (reference sequence). This chain's CDR3 is CASSSLAPEAFF. The DNA for the CDR3 is TGTGCCAGCTCCAGTTTGGCCCCTGAAGCTTTCTTT.

The chain recombines TRBV15 with TRBJ2-5; 14 nucleotides agree with TRBD2. V trimming: 5 bases; J trimming: 3 bases; junction bases outside the gene matches: 2. The CDR3 spans 15 residues. The germline V gene has CDR1 LNHNV and CDR2 YYDKDF (reference sequence). CDR3: CATSGGLAGEETQYF. The CDR3 DNA reads as TGTGCCACCAGCGGGGGACTAGCGGGGGAAGAGACCCAGTACTTC.

V usage is TRBV11-2 and J usage is TRBJ1-1; no definite D call. CDR1 is SGHAT and CDR2 is FQNNGV in the germline V gene. This CDR3 has 13 amino acids. Trimming shortened V by 1 base and J by 1 base, and 4 bases separated the two germline ends. CDR3 sequence: CASSLGWNTEAFF. CDR3 nucleotide sequence: TGTGCCAGCAGCTTAGGATGGAACACTGAAGCTTTCTTT.

This clone was observed once. This rearrangement joins TRBV28 to TRBJ1-5; a weak D match, TRBD1 (5 bases). The CDR3 totals 16 residues. Germline V lookup: CDR1 MDHEN, CDR2 SYDVKM. V was cut by 3 bases and J by 5 bases, with 17 bases left in between. The CDR3 loop is CASSFASVGTDQPQHF. In DNA, the CDR3 is TGTGCCAGCAGTTTTGCTTCGGTTGGGACCGATCAGCCCCAGCATTTT.

The rearrangement joins TRBV19 to TRBJ2-7, with a possible D match to TRBD1 (6 bases). Germline V gives CDR1 LNHDA, CDR2 SQIVND (reference sequence). The length of the CDR3 is 14 residues. V was clipped by 4 bases and J by 7 bases, with 17 bases between them. CDR3 sequence: CASSSTGTLSEQYF. The CDR3 region has the DNA TGTGCCAGTAGTAGTACAGGGACCCTTTCTGAGCAGTACTTC.